This is a list of T cell receptor beta chains from one sample in a study of PD-1 blockade in classical Hodgkin lymphoma. Repertoires were generated with immunoSEQ multiplex PCR, while TCRdb's copy carries only in-frame clones and drops some. The sample has around 13,000 clones, less than 90% seen once. The sequences come from peripheral blood mononuclear cells (PBMCs), collected at baseline. The receptors come from a human donor with classical Hodgkin lymphoma. Each CDR3 is given with its conserved first and last residue. The D gene is left open where the match is weak. Not every row has a clone size; where given, it reads once, few, many or a size class.

clone_size: -
d_call: TRBD1
j_call: TRBJ2-7
v_call: TRBV27
cdr3_aa: CASRPSLGQGQKISYEQYF
cdr3_nt: TGTGCCAGCAGGCCCAGCTTGGGACAGGGCCAGAAGATTTCCTACGAGCAGTACTTC

clone_size: -
d_call: -
j_call: TRBJ1-2
v_call: TRBV15
cdr3_aa: CATSREVSYGYTF
cdr3_nt: TGTGCCACCAGCAGAGAAGTCAGCTATGGCTACACCTTC

clone_size: once
d_call: TRBD1
j_call: TRBJ1-2
v_call: TRBV6-5
cdr3_aa: CASSRRTGNYGYTF
cdr3_nt: TGTGCCAGCAGCCGCCGGACAGGGAACTATGGCTACACCTTC

clone_size: -
d_call: TRBD2
j_call: TRBJ2-1
v_call: TRBV7-3
cdr3_aa: CASSLSGRAGNEQFF
cdr3_nt: TGTGCCAGCAGCCTGAGCGGGAGGGCGGGGAATGAGCAGTTCTTC

clone_size: -
d_call: -
j_call: TRBJ2-1
v_call: TRBV21-1
cdr3_aa: CASSKDVSGAQGNEQFF
cdr3_nt: TGTGCCAGCAGCAAAGATGTTTCGGGGGCCCAGGGGAATGAGCAGTTCTTC

clone_size: -
d_call: -
j_call: TRBJ2-2
v_call: TRBV29-1
cdr3_aa: CSGRTANTGELFF
cdr3_nt: TGCAGCGGGCGGACGGCGAACACCGGGGAGCTGTTTTTT

clone_size: once
d_call: TRBD1
j_call: TRBJ1-5
v_call: TRBV19
cdr3_aa: CASSPGQGASQPQHF
cdr3_nt: TGTGCCAGTAGTCCGGGACAGGGGGCAAGTCAGCCCCAGCATTTT

clone_size: -
d_call: -
j_call: TRBJ1-5
v_call: TRBV2
cdr3_aa: CASSEMGANNQPQHF
cdr3_nt: TGTGCCAGCAGTGAAATGGGGGCCAACAATCAGCCCCAGCATTTT

clone_size: -
d_call: TRBD1
j_call: TRBJ2-2
v_call: TRBV9
cdr3_aa: CASSLPLGQTNTGELFF
cdr3_nt: TGTGCCAGCAGCCTCCCCCTGGGACAGACGAACACCGGGGAGCTGTTTTTT

clone_size: -
d_call: -
j_call: TRBJ2-7
v_call: TRBV27
cdr3_aa: CASSLKGRDYEQYF
cdr3_nt: TGTGCCAGCAGTTTAAAGGGAAGGGACTACGAGCAGTACTTC

clone_size: -
d_call: TRBD1
j_call: TRBJ2-1
v_call: TRBV6-1
cdr3_aa: CASKVGDREYNEQFF
cdr3_nt: TGTGCCAGCAAGGTGGGGGACAGGGAATACAATGAGCAGTTCTTC

clone_size: -
d_call: -
j_call: TRBJ2-1
v_call: TRBV7-6
cdr3_aa: CASSIVGRGGGNEQFF
cdr3_nt: TGTGCCAGCAGCATAGTGGGTCGCGGAGGTGGGAATGAGCAGTTCTTC

clone_size: -
d_call: TRBD2
j_call: TRBJ2-1
v_call: TRBV30
cdr3_aa: CAWSGASGGGEQFF
cdr3_nt: TGTGCCTGGAGTGGGGCTAGCGGGGGTGGTGAGCAGTTCTTC

clone_size: -
d_call: TRBD1
j_call: TRBJ2-6
v_call: TRBV2
cdr3_aa: CASSPDRALVPRANVLTF
cdr3_nt: TGTGCCAGCAGTCCTGACAGGGCGTTAGTCCCTCGGGCCAACGTCCTGACTTTC

clone_size: -
d_call: -
j_call: TRBJ1-2
v_call: TRBV6-5
cdr3_aa: CASTPREPSGYGYTF
cdr3_nt: TGTGCCAGCACTCCCCGGGAGCCGTCTGGCTATGGCTACACCTTC

clone_size: few
d_call: -
j_call: TRBJ1-2
v_call: TRBV5-6
cdr3_aa: CASSSTGGYTF
cdr3_nt: TGTGCCAGCAGCTCCACAGGTGGCTACACCTTC